This T cell receptor (beta chain) was documented in a study of shared clonotypes between healthy human individuals. Study summary: Donors consisted of two women and a few men between 18 and 49.

As regards this clone: Its target is unknown.

General observations from the study: A few donors held about 5% of naive CD4 clonotypes in common.

Naive CD8 cells lacked CD45RO and underwent positive selection for CCR7, leaving out terminally differentiated effector memory CD45RA+ cells. Some 30,000 T cell genomes, or about 200 ng DNA, went into the sorted-subset replicate PCRs. In the original analysis: Filtering differed since immunoSEQ provided only junctions, with no quality scores. Sequencing used immunoSEQ multiplex PCR; TCRdb keeps in-frame clones, though not all of them. The V and J calls and clone size come from that table; D and trimming were worked out from the DNA. The data contain around 2.1 million clones, 85% to 95% of them singletons. The CDR3 is 11 amino acids. Trimming removed 7 bases from V and 5 bases from J, with 10 bases in between. In germline, CDR1 is SQVTM, CDR2 ANQGSEA.

The V gene is TRBV29-1, the J gene TRBJ2-3, with D possibly being TRBD1 or TRBD2 (5 bases each). The specimen sequenced was naive CD8+ T cells from PBMCs. This receptor was identified in a man aged 18 to 30 in good health. Some clones in this sample may be carry-over from other donors' samples. CDR3 residues: CSASGGDTQYF. In DNA form, the CDR3 reads TGCAGCGCCTCTGGGGGAGATACGCAGTATTTT.